Listed below are T cell receptor beta chains from one sample, sequenced in a study of T-cell memory formation after mild COVID-19. TCRdb re-analysed the 5' RACE reads in MiXCR, keeping a single row per CDR3 protein. The repertoire has 200,000 to 250,000 distinct CDR3 sequences, approximately 10% of them found once; the top ten carry around 21%. Sequencing used PBMCs or a T cell subset sorted from them (not recorded which). The receptors derive from a man in his late teens or twenties who had mild COVID-19 (a few samples of this study predate the infection). Cell type and time point are not known. CDR3s include the opening cysteine and the closing phenylalanine or tryptophan. Each record gives: V gene, clone size, J gene, D gene, CDR3 protein, CDR3 DNA. The D gene is left open where the match is weak. A row's size may be missing; if present it is once, few, many or a size class.

V gene: TRBV7-9
clone size: many
J gene: TRBJ1-2
D gene: -
CDR3 protein: CASSLTDNYGYTF
CDR3 DNA: TGTGCCAGCAGCCTTACGGATAACTATGGCTACACCTTC

V gene: TRBV20-1
clone size: many
J gene: TRBJ1-1
D gene: -
CDR3 protein: CSAWRGNTEAFF
CDR3 DNA: TGCAGTGCATGGAGGGGGAACACTGAAGCTTTCTTT

V gene: TRBV7-9
clone size: -
J gene: TRBJ2-1
D gene: -
CDR3 protein: CASSLPSRGGTYNEQFF
CDR3 DNA: TGTGCCAGCAGCCTCCCCTCGCGCGGGGGCACCTACAATGAGCAGTTCTTC

V gene: TRBV15
clone size: few
J gene: TRBJ2-2
D gene: -
CDR3 protein: CATVGKTGELFF
CDR3 DNA: TGTGCCACCGTGGGAAAAACCGGGGAGCTGTTTTTT

V gene: TRBV12-3/TRBV12-4
clone size: -
J gene: TRBJ1-1
D gene: -
CDR3 protein: CASSLGSGRSTEAFF
CDR3 DNA: TGTGCCAGCAGTTTAGGGTCGGGGAGAAGCACTGAAGCTTTCTTT

V gene: TRBV20-1
clone size: many
J gene: TRBJ2-7
D gene: -
CDR3 protein: CSASKGRGYEQYF
CDR3 DNA: TGCAGTGCTAGTAAAGGGCGCGGCTACGAGCAGTACTTC

V gene: TRBV20-1
clone size: -
J gene: TRBJ1-2
D gene: -
CDR3 protein: CSASQPPAGWNDGYTF
CDR3 DNA: TGCAGTGCCTCACAGCCTCCTGCGGGATGGAATGATGGCTACACCTTC

V gene: TRBV7-2
clone size: few
J gene: TRBJ2-1
D gene: -
CDR3 protein: CASSSLGSGGWNEQFF
CDR3 DNA: TGTGCCAGCAGCTCACTAGGGAGCGGAGGCTGGAATGAGCAGTTCTTC

V gene: TRBV28
clone size: -
J gene: TRBJ2-3
D gene: -
CDR3 protein: CASRRGSPGTDTQYF
CDR3 DNA: TGTGCCAGCAGAAGGGGGTCCCCCGGCACAGATACGCAGTATTTT

V gene: TRBV20-1
clone size: -
J gene: TRBJ2-3
D gene: -
CDR3 protein: CSARLNTQYF
CDR3 DNA: TGCAGTGCTAGATTGAATACGCAGTATTTT

V gene: TRBV9
clone size: -
J gene: TRBJ2-1
D gene: TRBD1
CDR3 protein: CASNAGDRSYNEQFF
CDR3 DNA: TGTGCCAGCAATGCCGGGGACAGGTCATACAATGAGCAGTTCTTC

V gene: TRBV3-2
clone size: many
J gene: TRBJ2-3
D gene: -
CDR3 protein: CASSQEISGGSVHTQYF
CDR3 DNA: TGTGCCAGCAGCCAAGAAATTAGCGGGGGCTCGGTGCATACGCAGTATTTT

V gene: TRBV20-1
clone size: many
J gene: TRBJ2-3
D gene: -
CDR3 protein: CSASGLGDTQYF
CDR3 DNA: TGCAGTGCTAGCGGGTTGGGAGATACGCAGTATTTT

V gene: TRBV12-3/TRBV12-4
clone size: few
J gene: TRBJ2-7
D gene: TRBD1
CDR3 protein: CASSNRGKGSYEQYF
CDR3 DNA: TGTGCCAGCAGTAACAGGGGAAAGGGCTCCTACGAGCAGTACTTC

V gene: TRBV12-3/TRBV12-4
clone size: -
J gene: TRBJ1-6
D gene: -
CDR3 protein: CASSREGQNNSPLHF
CDR3 DNA: TGTGCCAGCAGCAGAGAGGGGCAGAATAATTCACCCCTCCACTTT

V gene: TRBV19
clone size: -
J gene: TRBJ2-5
D gene: -
CDR3 protein: CASSIAEGGETQYF
CDR3 DNA: TGTGCCAGTAGTATCGCGGAGGGGGGAGAGACCCAGTACTTC

V gene: TRBV7-9
clone size: few
J gene: TRBJ1-2
D gene: -
CDR3 protein: CASSLLQGHGYTF
CDR3 DNA: TGTGCCAGCAGCTTATTGCAGGGACACGGCTACACCTTC

V gene: TRBV7-2
clone size: many
J gene: TRBJ2-7
D gene: -
CDR3 protein: CASSFLAVGYEQYF
CDR3 DNA: TGTGCCAGCAGCTTTTTAGCGGTGGGCTACGAGCAGTACTTC

V gene: TRBV5-1
clone size: -
J gene: TRBJ2-7
D gene: TRBD1
CDR3 protein: CASSLSQGRTYEQYF
CDR3 DNA: TGCGCCAGCAGCTTATCACAGGGGCGAACCTACGAGCAGTACTTC

V gene: TRBV5-1
clone size: few
J gene: TRBJ1-1
D gene: -
CDR3 protein: CASSPPRAGERNTEAFF
CDR3 DNA: TGCGCCAGCAGCCCTCCACGGGCGGGGGAAAGGAACACTGAAGCTTTCTTT

V gene: TRBV20-1
clone size: few
J gene: TRBJ1-2
D gene: -
CDR3 protein: CSARAAGDYGYTF
CDR3 DNA: TGCAGTGCTAGAGCAGCAGGGGACTATGGCTACACCTTC

V gene: TRBV20-1
clone size: -
J gene: TRBJ2-2
D gene: TRBD2
CDR3 protein: CSAPGLAGTGELFF
CDR3 DNA: TGCAGTGCACCGGGACTAGCGGGCACCGGGGAGCTGTTTTTT

V gene: TRBV5-1
clone size: many
J gene: TRBJ1-1
D gene: -
CDR3 protein: CASSSLDRNTEAFF
CDR3 DNA: TGCGCCAGCAGCTCACTAGACAGGAACACTGAAGCTTTCTTT

V gene: TRBV4-3
clone size: few
J gene: TRBJ1-6
D gene: -
CDR3 protein: CASSPRSPGMNSPLHF
CDR3 DNA: TGCGCCAGCAGCCCTAGATCACCGGGGATGAATTCACCCCTCCACTTT

V gene: TRBV11-2
clone size: -
J gene: TRBJ2-5
D gene: TRBD2
CDR3 protein: CASRFRTRYQETQYF
CDR3 DNA: TGTGCCAGCAGATTTCGGACTAGGTACCAAGAGACCCAGTACTTC

V gene: TRBV7-2
clone size: many
J gene: TRBJ2-7
D gene: TRBD1
CDR3 protein: CASRPTGGRGSYEQYF
CDR3 DNA: TGTGCCAGCAGACCTACAGGGGGCAGAGGCTCCTACGAGCAGTACTTC

V gene: TRBV11-2
clone size: few
J gene: TRBJ1-6
D gene: TRBD1
CDR3 protein: CASSEQGARNSPLHF
CDR3 DNA: TGTGCCAGCAGCGAACAGGGGGCGCGGAATTCACCCCTCCACTTT

V gene: TRBV5-1
clone size: few
J gene: TRBJ1-1
D gene: -
CDR3 protein: CASGPREGDTEAFF
CDR3 DNA: TGCGCCAGCGGACCTAGGGAGGGCGACACTGAAGCTTTCTTT

V gene: TRBV20-1
clone size: few
J gene: TRBJ1-2
D gene: -
CDR3 protein: CSARVAGVFNDGYTF
CDR3 DNA: TGCAGTGCTAGGGTGGCCGGGGTATTTAATGATGGCTACACCTTC

V gene: TRBV11-2
clone size: -
J gene: TRBJ2-7
D gene: -
CDR3 protein: CASTPLWGRQTHEQYF
CDR3 DNA: TGTGCCAGCACCCCCCTTTGGGGAAGGCAAACCCACGAGCAGTACTTC

V gene: TRBV5-5
clone size: -
J gene: TRBJ2-1
D gene: TRBD1
CDR3 protein: CASTHRGDRAYNEQFF
CDR3 DNA: TGTGCCAGCACCCACCGGGGGGACAGGGCGTACAATGAGCAGTTCTTC

V gene: TRBV10-3
clone size: -
J gene: TRBJ1-4
D gene: -
CDR3 protein: CAISDGQFATNEKLFF
CDR3 DNA: TGTGCCATCAGTGATGGACAGTTTGCAACTAATGAAAAACTGTTTTTT

V gene: TRBV9
clone size: -
J gene: TRBJ1-2
D gene: -
CDR3 protein: CASTNTVGTQVYGYTF
CDR3 DNA: TGTGCCAGTACCAATACGGTCGGAACCCAGGTCTATGGCTACACCTTC

V gene: TRBV5-1
clone size: few
J gene: TRBJ2-7
D gene: TRBD1
CDR3 protein: CASSSTGTVSYEQYF
CDR3 DNA: TGCGCCAGCAGCTCCACCGGGACAGTCTCCTACGAGCAGTACTTC

V gene: TRBV5-5
clone size: -
J gene: TRBJ2-7
D gene: -
CDR3 protein: CASSSYEYEQYF
CDR3 DNA: TGTGCCAGCAGCTCTTACGAGTACGAGCAGTACTTC

V gene: TRBV5-1
clone size: few
J gene: TRBJ2-1
D gene: TRBD2
CDR3 protein: CASSPRLAGGTEQFF
CDR3 DNA: TGCGCCAGCAGCCCCCGACTAGCGGGGGGAACTGAGCAGTTCTTC

V gene: TRBV9
clone size: few
J gene: TRBJ2-3
D gene: TRBD2
CDR3 protein: CASSPTSGGPGNTQYF
CDR3 DNA: TGTGCCAGCAGCCCGACTAGCGGGGGGCCCGGTAATACGCAGTATTTT

V gene: TRBV7-2
clone size: many
J gene: TRBJ2-1
D gene: -
CDR3 protein: CASSFGGEQFF
CDR3 DNA: TGTGCCAGCAGTTTTGGTGGGGAGCAGTTCTTC

V gene: TRBV24-1
clone size: few
J gene: TRBJ2-1
D gene: TRBD1
CDR3 protein: CATSDVWTGNQFF
CDR3 DNA: TGTGCCACCAGTGATGTGTGGACAGGGAACCAGTTCTTC

V gene: TRBV4-2
clone size: many
J gene: TRBJ2-3
D gene: TRBD1
CDR3 protein: CASSRTTGGPDTQYF
CDR3 DNA: TGTGCCAGCAGCCGAACGACAGGGGGACCAGATACGCAGTATTTT

V gene: TRBV5-1
clone size: few
J gene: TRBJ2-2
D gene: -
CDR3 protein: CASSLEEQALFF
CDR3 DNA: TGCGCCAGCAGCTTGGAGGAACAGGCCCTGTTTTTT

V gene: TRBV11-3
clone size: -
J gene: TRBJ1-2
D gene: -
CDR3 protein: CASSLLRVLDRSGYTF
CDR3 DNA: TGTGCCAGCAGCTTACTTCGGGTGTTGGACCGTTCTGGCTACACCTTC

V gene: TRBV29-1
clone size: -
J gene: TRBJ2-3
D gene: -
CDR3 protein: CSGEGQFTDTQYF
CDR3 DNA: TGCAGCGGCGAGGGACAATTCACAGATACGCAGTATTTT

V gene: TRBV4-1
clone size: few
J gene: TRBJ1-1
D gene: TRBD1
CDR3 protein: CASSLTDREFSEAFF
CDR3 DNA: TGCGCCAGCAGCCTCACGGACAGGGAGTTTTCTGAAGCTTTCTTT

V gene: TRBV7-9
clone size: few
J gene: TRBJ1-2
D gene: -
CDR3 protein: CASSLGSLAYGYTF
CDR3 DNA: TGTGCCAGCAGCTTGGGTTCCCTAGCCTATGGCTACACCTTC

V gene: TRBV19
clone size: many
J gene: TRBJ1-1
D gene: TRBD1
CDR3 protein: CASRKDRDNTEAFF
CDR3 DNA: TGTGCCAGCCGTAAAGACAGGGACAACACTGAAGCTTTCTTT

V gene: TRBV7-2
clone size: few
J gene: TRBJ2-7
D gene: -
CDR3 protein: CASSLEAMTHYEQYF
CDR3 DNA: TGTGCCAGCAGCTTAGAAGCAATGACTCATTACGAGCAGTACTTC